This T cell receptor beta chain was sequenced in a study of T cell repertoires in cytomegalovirus infection. TCRdb reprocessed the reads via MiXCR and lists one record per CDR3 protein. Among hundreds of thousands of distinct CDR3 sequences listed, roughly 26% were seen once. The germline V gene encodes CDR1 SEHNR and CDR2 FQNEAQ (reference sequence). This CDR3 comprises 12 residues. Trimming stripped 5 bases from V and 6 bases from J, with 10 bases between. Material for sequencing was CD8+ T cells from PBMCs. This rearrangement joins TRBV7-9 to TRBJ1-1; D uncertain. The receptor's source is a human donor in good health (CMV status not recorded). Some clones in this sample may be carry-over from other donors' samples. CDR3 residues: CASSPAGPEAFF. The CDR3, as DNA: TGTGCCAGCAGCCCAGCTGGGCCTGAAGCTTTCTTT.